This T cell receptor beta chain was identified during a study of cytomegalovirus exposure and HLA in healthy donors (dated by TCRdb to 2016 to 2017). For the wider study: According to an earlier analysis of around 600 of the donors, 150 million to 200 million T cells yielded 117 million unique TCR beta sequences and less than 300 Gb of sequence data. A later analysis re-analyzed previously published TCR beta repertoires from 666 donors and added high-resolution HLA genotyping to study TCR occurrence patterns. Among about 400 genotyped donors of the cohort, an average of about 220,000 unique TCR beta nucleotide sequences was sequenced per donor, of which 15% to 20% were non-productive. The aim of the study was to test whether cataloging public T cell receptors could identify signatures of past pathogen exposure. Alongside the repertoire data, information on donor age, sex, ethnicity and CMV serostatus was compiled. Around 300 gigabases of sequencing data and some 85 million unique TCR sequences were included in an early release covering several hundred HLA-typed donors. Genome-wide SNP genotypes for about 65% of the 666 donors were used in a later genetic analysis, which treated that subset as a discovery cohort. The study combined high-throughput TCR immunosequencing, statistical association of individual TCRs with disease status, and machine learning to predict cytomegalovirus infection status. The number of typed donors differed by locus: about 629-630 for A, B, C, DRB1 and DQB1; about 520 for DQA1; fewer than 610 for DPA1; and some 430 for DPB1. Of the 350 to 450 genotyped donors, approximately 82% fell in the genetic ancestry cluster associated with self-reported Caucasian donors. All discovery cohort repertoires had been generated using a single sequencing platform. Rather than drawing on any new phenotypic data, the later analysis identified candidate immune exposures from TCR beta sequences and the way those sequences occurred across donors. A separate validation cohort of over a hundred different subjects was used in addition to the 666-subject first cohort. HLA typing covered class I and class II loci at four-digit resolution. Four or five DR-DQ haplotypes were handled as single units for association and clustering because linkage in the cohort was strong. The T cell repertoires of around 730 subjects were profiled by immunosequencing and related to cytomegalovirus serostatus. An earlier analysis of around 580 of the donors used high-throughput TCR beta sequencing to judge whether each TCR beta V gene segment behaved as functional or pseudogenic.

V is pared back by 0 bases and J by 4 bases, with 7 bases lying between the germline termini. From cysteine to phenylalanine, the CDR3 is 13 amino acids long. Of all the DNA, just the CDR3 is kept, 39 bases in frame from base 1. Based on the germline V gene, the CDR1 and CDR2 sequences are SGHTS and YDEGEE. The cohort comprised around 700 healthy bone marrow donors. At the time of sampling, every cohort member was nominally healthy, though immune exposures that went unrecorded were likely present. The donor tested CMV seropositive and was one of the 289 seropositive cohort members. A peripheral blood sample was provided by each donor, and peripheral blood mononuclear cells were used for TCR beta sequencing. The Qiagen DNeasy Blood Extraction Kit was used to extract genomic DNA from the blood cell samples. This clone came up a few times. The clone's antigen remains unknown. Base qualities are not at hand, and no much larger clone is one base apart.

The study at large found these results: In a later genetic analysis, a missense DCLRE1C variant was associated with V-gene and J-gene trimming of TCR beta chains, and the association was replicated in an independent cohort. A total of fewer than 200 TCR beta chains were listed by the study as associated with cytomegalovirus. A later genetic analysis reported fewer N-insertions in productive TCRs among donors in an Asian-associated ancestry cluster than the approximately 670-donor mean. A later analysis associated about 17,000 TCR beta sequences with specific HLA alleles at a false discovery rate of 0.05. A further reported finding was that TCR beta sequences accurately predicted the HLA-A and HLA-B alleles for most subjects in the first cohort. According to a later analysis, most CMV-associated TCR beta chains appeared to be HLA-restricted, and the HLA associations seemed to be driven largely by CMV exposure. Only TCR beta chains were sequenced in this cohort, and the absence of alpha or paired-chain data limited detectable features. Cytomegalovirus status was reported to be diagnosed by the classifier with high specificity and sensitivity in both the original and validation cohorts. The earlier analysis of a few hundred of the donors excluded some 15 rarely observed V segments, including chromosome 9 orphons, because counts were too low. The presence/absence analyses assumed that sequencing depth was roughly uniform across donors, and that assumption may not be true. Most TCR sequences were observed very rarely across donors, whereas some public TCRs were present in many individuals. According to the authors, the approach could potentially be generalized to other disease states and immunological phenotypes. Because HLA typing was missing for some donors at each locus, association tests included only the typed subset. A cluster of highly shared sequence variants was judged likely to represent a technical artifact of the sequencing pipeline. In a later analysis, HLA-associated TCR beta chains were found to be more clonally expanded and to have lower generation probabilities than equally common non-associated chains. In a later analysis, several top co-occurrence clusters were reported to appear linked to parvovirus B19, influenza, CMV and Epstein-Barr virus. In an earlier analysis of fewer than 750 of the donors, most TCR beta V segments were observed in productive rearrangements about 90% or about 30% of the time, broadly matching IMGT annotations. CMV serostatus was the only immune exposure information available for the cohort. Linkage disequilibrium might explain the correlated functional status among segregating V segments, but an unknown experimental factor could not be ruled out. Some IMGT-functional V segments, including TRBV6-2 and TRBV6-3, could not be distinguished by the 87-base-pair reads and were therefore excluded. In a later analysis, TCR association rates were found to vary across HLA loci, with the most associated TCRs seen for DRB1 alleles and the fewest for HLA-C alleles. A few of the identified cytomegalovirus-associated TCR beta chains were confirmed in vitro to be specific for cytomegalovirus antigens. Assigning TCR associations to individual alleles was difficult when HLA alleles, especially DR and DQ, strongly co-occurred.

The library was produced with the immunoSEQ multiplex PCR assay. For the multiplex PCR, a mixture combining 60 forward primers for TCR Vbeta segments and 13 reverse primers for TCR Jbeta segments was used. The CDR3 region of rearranged TCR beta genes was amplified from genomic DNA with a multiplex PCR assay. The Illumina HiSeq System was used to sequence the amplified TCR beta libraries as 87-base-pair reads. On the authors' methods: A later analysis tallied around 87 million unique TCR beta chains across the 660 or so repertoires, and around 9.9 million of those chains were shared by two or more donors. Raw reads were error-corrected and collapsed into unique sequences by a nearest-neighbor algorithm in which closely related sequences were merged to remove PCR and sequencing errors. CDR3 sequences were aligned to IMGT reference sequences to assign V, D and J gene segments. For a sequence to be retained, at least a six-nucleotide match to both a V gene segment and a J gene segment was required. A rearrangement counted as productive if the CDR3 had no stop codons and remained in frame with V and J, and every other rearrangement counted as non-productive. Following IMGT convention, CDR3 was defined as the stretch from the second conserved V-encoded cysteine to the conserved J-encoded phenylalanine. The earlier analysis of about 620 of the donors excluded sequences that lacked an unambiguous match to a single V gene segment. In an earlier analysis of roughly 500 of the donors, V segments were called functional above 56.7% productive rearrangements and were called segregating when the between-donor standard deviation exceeded 5%. To diagnose cytomegalovirus status from the catalog of TCR beta chain sequences, a statistical classification framework was built. V and J gene assignment, in a later analysis, came from comparing TCR nucleotide sequences with IMGT/GENE-DB human TR gene sequences. The TCRdist pipeline was used in a later analysis to assign CDR3 sequences and most-parsimonious VDJ recombination scenarios. In a later analysis, each TCR beta chain was defined by its CDR3 amino acid sequence together with its V-gene family, and reads lacking a unique V-gene family were excluded. As a way to deal with suspected cross-contamination and a sequencing artifact, a later analysis dropped 500 to 700 nucleotide sequences that were highly shared and had low generation probability. In a later analysis, a clonal expansion index for each public chain was calculated from normalized within-repertoire ranks of inferred template counts. In a later analysis, generation probabilities were computed using a VDJ recombination model fitted to out-of-frame rearrangements, and the results were checked against IGoR. In a later analysis, hypergeometric tests were used to score TCR-TCR, TCR-HLA and TCR-CMV co-occurrence, with a repertoire-size bias correction applied to TCR pairs. False discovery rates were estimated in a later analysis by permuting HLA or CMV assignments 20 times. In a later analysis, co-occurring TCRs were grouped using DBSCAN, and TCRdist sequence similarity was added for clustering within HLA-allele-positive subsets. For co-occurrence clustering, repertoires with fewer than 30,000 or more than 120,000 public chains were excluded, along with roughly five repertoires with anomalous nucleotide sharing. TCRdb retrieved this table from immuneACCESS and kept in-frame rearrangements only. Not all clones are present; in checked studies, unresolved V genes account for under half, and no reason is known for the remainder. D and trimming were read from the DNA, whereas the V and J calls and clone size are those reported in that table. Here the sample has 150,000 to 160,000 clones; roughly 80% occur a single time. The top ten hold roughly 13% of the sample.

The source of this sequence is a man younger than 45 in good health and CMV-seropositive. Material for sequencing was PBMCs. The chain is assembled from TRBV5-8 and TRBJ2-5, and the D gene may be TRBD1, 6 bases matching. In nucleotide form, the sequence is TGTGCCAGCAGCTTGGGCAGGGGAGAGACCCAGTACTTC. It specifies CASSLGRGETQYF.